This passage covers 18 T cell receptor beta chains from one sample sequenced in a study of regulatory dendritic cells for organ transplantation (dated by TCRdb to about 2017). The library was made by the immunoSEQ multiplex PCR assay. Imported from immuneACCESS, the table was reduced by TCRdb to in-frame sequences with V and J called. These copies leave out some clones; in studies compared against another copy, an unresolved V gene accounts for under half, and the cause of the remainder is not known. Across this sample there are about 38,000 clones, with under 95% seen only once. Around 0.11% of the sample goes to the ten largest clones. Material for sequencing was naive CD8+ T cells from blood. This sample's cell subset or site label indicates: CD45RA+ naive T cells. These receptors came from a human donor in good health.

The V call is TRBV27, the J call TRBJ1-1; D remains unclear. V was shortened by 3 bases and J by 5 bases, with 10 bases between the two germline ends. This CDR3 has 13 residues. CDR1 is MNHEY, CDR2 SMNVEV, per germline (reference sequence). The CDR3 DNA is TGTGCCAGCAGTTTTAACGGGGTAACTGAAGCTTTCTTT. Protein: CASSFNGVTEAFF.

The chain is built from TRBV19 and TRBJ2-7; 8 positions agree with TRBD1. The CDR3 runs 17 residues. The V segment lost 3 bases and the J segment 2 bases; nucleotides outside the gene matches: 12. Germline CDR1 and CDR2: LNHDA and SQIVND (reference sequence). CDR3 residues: CASSISYTTGVTYEQYF. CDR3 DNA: TGTGCCAGTAGTATCTCCTATACGACAGGGGTGACCTACGAGCAGTACTTC.

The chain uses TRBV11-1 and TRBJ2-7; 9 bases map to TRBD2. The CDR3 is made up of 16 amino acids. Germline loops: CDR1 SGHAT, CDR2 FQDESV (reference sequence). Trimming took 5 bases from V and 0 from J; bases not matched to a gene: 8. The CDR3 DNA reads TGTGCCAGCAGCCCTTTGACTAGCGGTAGCTCCTACGAGCAGTACTTC. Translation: CASSPLTSGSSYEQYF.

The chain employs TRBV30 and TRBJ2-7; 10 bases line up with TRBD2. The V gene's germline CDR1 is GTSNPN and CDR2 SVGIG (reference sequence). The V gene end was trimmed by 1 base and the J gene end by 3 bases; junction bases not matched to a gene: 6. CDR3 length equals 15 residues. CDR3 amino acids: CAWSGIGTSVYEQYF. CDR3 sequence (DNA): TGTGCCTGGAGTGGCATCGGGACTAGCGTCTACGAGCAGTACTTC. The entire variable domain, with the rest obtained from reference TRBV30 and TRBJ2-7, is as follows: SQTIHQWPATLVQPVGSPLSLECTVEGTSNPNLYWYRQAAGRGLQLLFYSVGIGQISSEVPQNLSASRPQDRQFILSSKKLLLSDSGFYLCAWSGIGTSVYEQYFGPGTRLTVT.

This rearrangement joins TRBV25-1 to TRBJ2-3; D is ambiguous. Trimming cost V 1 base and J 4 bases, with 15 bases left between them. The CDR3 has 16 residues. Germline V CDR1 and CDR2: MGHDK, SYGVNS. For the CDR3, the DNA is TGTGCCAGCAGTGAATTCGCATCAGCGACGGCAGATACGCAGTATTTT. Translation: CASSEFASATADTQYF.

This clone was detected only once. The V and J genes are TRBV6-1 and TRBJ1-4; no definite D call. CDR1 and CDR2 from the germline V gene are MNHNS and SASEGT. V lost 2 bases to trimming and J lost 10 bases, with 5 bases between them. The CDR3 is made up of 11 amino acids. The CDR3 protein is CASSETGKLFF. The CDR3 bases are TGTGCCAGCAGTGAAACGGGAAAACTGTTTTTT.

For the CDR3, the DNA is TGTGCCAGCTCGCTTAGCGGGAACTCCTACGAGCAGTACTTC. Protein sequence: CASSLSGNSYEQYF. V and J are TRBV18 and TRBJ2-7; 8 nucleotides line up with TRBD2. This CDR3 has 14 residues. Germline CDR1 is KGHSH and CDR2 is LQKENI. Losses at the gene ends were 6 bases for V and 0 bases for J; bases not matched to a gene: 4.

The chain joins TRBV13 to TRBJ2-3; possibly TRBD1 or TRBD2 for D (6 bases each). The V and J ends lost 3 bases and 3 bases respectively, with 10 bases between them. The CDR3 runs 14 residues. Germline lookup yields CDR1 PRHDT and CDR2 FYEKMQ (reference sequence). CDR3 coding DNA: TGTGCCAGCAGCTTGGGGGGCGCGACAGATACGCAGTATTTT. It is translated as CASSLGGATDTQYF.

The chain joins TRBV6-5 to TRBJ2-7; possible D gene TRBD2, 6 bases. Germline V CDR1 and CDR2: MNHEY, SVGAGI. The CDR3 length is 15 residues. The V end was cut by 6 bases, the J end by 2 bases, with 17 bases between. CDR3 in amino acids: CASSYLGTHPYEQYF. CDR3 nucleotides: TGTGCCAGCAGCTACCTCGGGACTCACCCCTACGAGCAGTACTTC.

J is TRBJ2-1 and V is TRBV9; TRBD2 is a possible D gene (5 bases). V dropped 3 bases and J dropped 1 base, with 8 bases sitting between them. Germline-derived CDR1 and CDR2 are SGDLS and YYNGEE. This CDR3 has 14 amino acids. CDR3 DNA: TGTGCCAGCAGCGCCCGGGAATCCTACAATGAGCAGTTCTTC. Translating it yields CASSARESYNEQFF. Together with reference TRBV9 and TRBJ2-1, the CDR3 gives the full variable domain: DSGVTQTPKHLITATGQRVTLRCSPRSGDLSVYWYQQSLDQGLQFLIQYYNGEERAKGNILERFSAQQFPDLHSELNLSSLELGDSALYFCASSARESYNEQFFGPGTRLTVL.

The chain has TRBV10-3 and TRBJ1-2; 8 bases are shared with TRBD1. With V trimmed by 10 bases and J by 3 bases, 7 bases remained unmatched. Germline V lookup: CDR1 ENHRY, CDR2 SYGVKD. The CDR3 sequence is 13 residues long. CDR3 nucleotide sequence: TGTGCCACACAGGGGGTGGAGGACTATGGCTACACCTTC. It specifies CATQGVEDYGYTF.

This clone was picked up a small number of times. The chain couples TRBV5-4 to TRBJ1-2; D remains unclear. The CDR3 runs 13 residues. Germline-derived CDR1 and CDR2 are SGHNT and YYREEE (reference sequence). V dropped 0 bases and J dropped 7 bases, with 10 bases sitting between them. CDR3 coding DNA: TGTGCCAGCAGCTTGGGAGGGCTCGGTGGCTACACCTTC. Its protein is CASSLGGLGGYTF.

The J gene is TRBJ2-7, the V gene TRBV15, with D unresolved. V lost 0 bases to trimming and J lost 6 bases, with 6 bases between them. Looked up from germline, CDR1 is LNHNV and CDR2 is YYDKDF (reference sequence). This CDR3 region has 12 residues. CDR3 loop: CATSRDQGEQYF. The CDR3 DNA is TGTGCCACCAGCAGAGATCAAGGCGAGCAGTACTTC.

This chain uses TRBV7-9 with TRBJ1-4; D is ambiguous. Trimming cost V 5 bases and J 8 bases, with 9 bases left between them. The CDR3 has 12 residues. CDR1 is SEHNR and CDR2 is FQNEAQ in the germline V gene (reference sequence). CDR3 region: CASSPLGEKLFF. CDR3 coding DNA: TGTGCCAGCAGCCCCCTGGGGGAAAAACTGTTTTTT.

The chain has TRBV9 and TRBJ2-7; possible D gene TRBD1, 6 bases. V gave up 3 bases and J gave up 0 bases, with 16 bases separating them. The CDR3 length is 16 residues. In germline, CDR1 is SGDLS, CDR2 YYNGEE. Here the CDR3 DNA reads TGTGCCAGCAGCGAAGGACAGTTTAGGAGCTCCTACGAGCAGTACTTC. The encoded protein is CASSEGQFRSSYEQYF.

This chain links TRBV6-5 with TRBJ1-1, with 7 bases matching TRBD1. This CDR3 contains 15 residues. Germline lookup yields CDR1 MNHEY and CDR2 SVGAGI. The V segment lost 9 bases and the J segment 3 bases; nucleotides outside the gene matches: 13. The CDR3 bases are TGTGCCAGTAGGATTACGGGGACAGCAGACACTGAAGCTTTCTTT. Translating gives CASRITGTADTEAFF.

The CDR3 sequence is CASSQTYNEQFF. DNA of the CDR3: TGTGCCAGCAGTCAAACCTACAATGAGCAGTTCTTC. The chain employs TRBV27 and TRBJ2-1; D remains unclear. Germline CDR1 is MNHEY and CDR2 is SMNVEV (reference sequence). Trimming took 5 bases from V and 2 from J, leaving 4 bases between them. The CDR3 has 12 residues.

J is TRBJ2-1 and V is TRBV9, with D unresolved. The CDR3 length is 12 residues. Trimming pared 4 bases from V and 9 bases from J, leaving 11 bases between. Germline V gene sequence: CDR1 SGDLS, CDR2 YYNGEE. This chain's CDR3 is CASSPSGSEQFF. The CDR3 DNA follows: TGTGCCAGCAGCCCGTCCGGTAGTGAGCAGTTCTTC.